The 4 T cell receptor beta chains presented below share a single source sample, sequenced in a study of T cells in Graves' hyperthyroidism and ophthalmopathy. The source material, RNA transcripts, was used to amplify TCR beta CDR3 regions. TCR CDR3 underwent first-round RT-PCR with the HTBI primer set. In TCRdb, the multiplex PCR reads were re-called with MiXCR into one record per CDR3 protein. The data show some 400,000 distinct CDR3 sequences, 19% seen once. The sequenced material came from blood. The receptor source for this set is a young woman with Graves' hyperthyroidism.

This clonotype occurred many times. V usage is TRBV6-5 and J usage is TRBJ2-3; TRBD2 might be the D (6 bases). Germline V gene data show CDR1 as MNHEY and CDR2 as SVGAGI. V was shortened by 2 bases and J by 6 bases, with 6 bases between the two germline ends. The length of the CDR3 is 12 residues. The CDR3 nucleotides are TGTGCCAGCAGTTACCGGGGGGATACGCAGTATTTT. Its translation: CASSYRGDTQYF.

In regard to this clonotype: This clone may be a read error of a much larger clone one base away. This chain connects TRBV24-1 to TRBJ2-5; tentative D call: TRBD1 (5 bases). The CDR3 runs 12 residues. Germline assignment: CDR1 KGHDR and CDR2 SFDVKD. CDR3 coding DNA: TGTGCCGCCAGTGATTTGCCAGGGTCCCAGTACTTC. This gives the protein CAASDLPGSQYF.

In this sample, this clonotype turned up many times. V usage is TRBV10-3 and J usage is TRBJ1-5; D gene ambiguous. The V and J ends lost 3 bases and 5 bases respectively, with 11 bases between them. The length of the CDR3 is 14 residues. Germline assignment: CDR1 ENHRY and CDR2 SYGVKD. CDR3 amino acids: CAISDEERDQPQHF. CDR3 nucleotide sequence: TGTGCCATCAGTGATGAGGAACGTGATCAGCCCCAGCATTTT.

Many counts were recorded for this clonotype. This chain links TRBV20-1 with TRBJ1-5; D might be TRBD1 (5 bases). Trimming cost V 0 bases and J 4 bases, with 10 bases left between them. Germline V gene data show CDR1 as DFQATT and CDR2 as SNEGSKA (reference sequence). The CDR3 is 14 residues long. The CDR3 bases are TGCAGTGCTAGAGATGGGGCAGAAAATCAGCCCCAGCATTTT. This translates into CSARDGAENQPQHF.